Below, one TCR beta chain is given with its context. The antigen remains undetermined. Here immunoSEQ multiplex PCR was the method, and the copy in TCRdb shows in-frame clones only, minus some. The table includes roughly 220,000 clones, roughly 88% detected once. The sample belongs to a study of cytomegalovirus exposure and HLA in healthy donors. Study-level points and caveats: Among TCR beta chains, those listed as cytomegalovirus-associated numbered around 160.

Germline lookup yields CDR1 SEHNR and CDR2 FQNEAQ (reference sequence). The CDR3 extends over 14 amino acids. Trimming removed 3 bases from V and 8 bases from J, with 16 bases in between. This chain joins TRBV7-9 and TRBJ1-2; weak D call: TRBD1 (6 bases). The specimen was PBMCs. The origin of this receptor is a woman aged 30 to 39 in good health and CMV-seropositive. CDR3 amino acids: CASSFPQGTGGYTF. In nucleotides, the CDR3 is TGTGCCAGCAGCTTCCCGCAGGGGACTGGGGGCTACACCTTC.